This T cell receptor (beta chain) was sequenced in a study of response to subunit inactivated influenza vaccine. Findings and limits, study-wide: Authors proposed each seasonal influenza vaccination draws in few new T cells.

Turning to this clonotype: The antigen is unknown.

TCRdb reprocessed the RT-PCR reads via MiXCR and lists one record per CDR3 protein. Among 800,000 to 1,000,000 distinct CDR3 sequences, around 21% were seen once, and the ten largest hold roughly a tenth. Germline V gene data show CDR1 as SGDLS and CDR2 as YYNGEE. The CDR3 sequence is 14 residues long. J gave up 4 bases and V 4 bases, and 4 bases lay outside the gene matches. This receptor was identified in a man aged 45 to 65 who received an inactivated influenza vaccine. The chain links TRBV9 to TRBJ2-5; the match to TRBD2 covers 10 bases. The input for sequencing was PBMCs from blood, taken 5 to 6 days after vaccination. CDR3 in amino acids: CASSPRTSGETQYF. In nucleotides, the CDR3 is TGTGCCAGCAGCCCACGGACTAGCGGAGAGACCCAGTACTTC. Filled out from reference TRBV9 and TRBJ2-5, the complete variable domain reads DSGVTQTPKHLITATGQRVTLRCSPRSGDLSVYWYQQSLDQGLQFLIQYYNGEERAKGNILERFSAQQFPDLHSELNLSSLELGDSALYFCASSPRTSGETQYFGPGTRLLVL.